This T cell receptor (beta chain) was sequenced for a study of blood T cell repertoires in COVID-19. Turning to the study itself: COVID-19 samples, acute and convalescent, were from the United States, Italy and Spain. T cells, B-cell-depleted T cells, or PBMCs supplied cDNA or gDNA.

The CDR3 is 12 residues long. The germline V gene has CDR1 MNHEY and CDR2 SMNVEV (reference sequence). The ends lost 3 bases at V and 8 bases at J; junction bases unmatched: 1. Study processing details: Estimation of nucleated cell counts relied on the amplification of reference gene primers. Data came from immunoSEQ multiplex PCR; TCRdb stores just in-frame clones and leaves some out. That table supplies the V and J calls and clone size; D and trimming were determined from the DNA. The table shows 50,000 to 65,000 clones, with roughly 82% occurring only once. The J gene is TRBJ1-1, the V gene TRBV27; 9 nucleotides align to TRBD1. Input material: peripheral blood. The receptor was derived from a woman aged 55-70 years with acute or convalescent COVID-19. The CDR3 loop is CASSLTGGEAFF. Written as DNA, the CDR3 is TGTGCCAGCAGTTTGACAGGGGGAGAAGCTTTCTTT.